Following are 22 T cell receptor beta chains from one sample sequenced in a study of a mutant IDH1 vaccine in newly diagnosed glioma. No antigen is known for these receptors. Sequenced by immunoSEQ multiplex PCR; TCRdb stores in-frame clones only, minus some. This table holds some 37,000 clones, approximately 80% found once. Time point of the sample: week 5, during vaccination. Vaccinated patients received 300 ug of mutant IDH1 20-mer peptide per dose, with topical imiquimod. This specimen was PBMCs, taken from a glioma patient whose treatment included an IDH1 peptide vaccine. The receptors come from a man aged 35 to 55 with glioma.

The V call is TRBV5-1, the J call TRBJ2-5; 13 positions match TRBD2. The CDR3 has 18 amino acids. V gave up 4 bases and J gave up 1 base; unmatched junction bases: 10. The V gene's germline CDR1 is SGHRS and CDR2 YFSETQ. In DNA form, the CDR3 reads TGCGCCAGCAGCCATGGACTAGCGGGGGCAAAATTCCAAGAGACCCAGTACTTC. Protein sequence: CASSHGLAGAKFQETQYF. Complete variable domain (other parts from reference TRBV5-1 and TRBJ2-5): KAGVTQTPRYLIKTRGQQVTLSCSPISGHRSVSWYQQTPGQGLQFLFEYFSETQRNKGNFPGRFSGRQFSNSRSEMNVSTLELGDSALYLCASSHGLAGAKFQETQYFGPGTRLLVL.

The CDR3 nucleotides read TGTGCTAGTGGTTTGGACACCGTCCTGACTTTC. Translation gives CASGLDTVLTF. The chain carries TRBV12-5 and TRBJ2-6, with no clear D. The CDR3 covers 11 residues. Trimming left V 1 base short and J 12 bases short, with 4 bases between. From germline, CDR1 is LGHNT and CDR2 FRNRAP.

This clone showed up just a few times. The chain couples TRBV13 to TRBJ1-1; 10 nucleotides match TRBD1. The germline V gene encodes CDR1 PRHDT and CDR2 FYEKMQ (reference sequence). The CDR3 runs 14 residues. V lost 5 bases to trimming and J lost 5 bases; unmatched junction nucleotides: 5. The CDR3 region is CASSPDRGRTEAFF. The CDR3 DNA reads as TGTGCCAGCAGCCCTGACAGGGGGCGAACTGAAGCTTTCTTT. The entire variable domain, with the rest obtained from reference TRBV13 and TRBJ1-1, is as follows: AAGVIQSPRHLIKEKRETATLKCYPIPRHDTVYWYQQGPGQDPQFLISFYEKMQSDKGSIPDRFSAQQFSDYHSELNMSSLELGDSALYFCASSPDRGRTEAFFGQGTRLTVV.

This chain links TRBV7-3 with TRBJ1-1, with D possibly TRBD1 on 5 matching bases. Per germline, CDR1 SGHTA and CDR2 FQGTGA. The CDR3 is made up of 14 amino acids. Trimming removed 4 bases from V and 4 bases from J, with 13 bases in between. CDR3 in amino acids: CASSSSGRGTEAFF. The CDR3 bases are TGTGCCAGCAGCTCGTCAGGGAGGGGCACTGAAGCTTTCTTT. The full variable domain, with the rest looked up from reference TRBV7-3 and TRBJ1-1, is GAGVSQTPSNKVTEKGKYVELRCDPISGHTALYWYRQSLGQGPEFLIYFQGTGAADDSGLPNDRFFAVRPEGSVSTLKIQRTERGDSAVYLCASSSSGRGTEAFFGQGTRLTVV.

The J gene is TRBJ2-2, the V gene TRBV29-1, with 8 nucleotides matching TRBD1. Germline CDR1 SQVTM, CDR2 ANQGSEA. V shed 5 bases, J shed 6 bases, and the junction held 5 bases outside the gene matches. The CDR3 has 13 residues. The CDR3 spells CSVLKQGAGELFF. For the CDR3, the DNA is TGCAGCGTTCTAAAACAGGGGGCCGGGGAGCTGTTTTTT.

V and J are TRBV25-1 and TRBJ1-1; D is uncertain. This CDR3 is built from 18 residues. Trimming stripped 1 base from V and 3 bases from J, with 21 bases between. Per germline, CDR1 MGHDK and CDR2 SYGVNS. The CDR3 nucleotides are TGTGCCAGCAGTGAATTTGGGATAACGACCGCGGTGGACACTGAAGCTTTCTTT. It is translated as CASSEFGITTAVDTEAFF.

This clone occurred a few times. One end of the junction is discordant with germline, which a read error may explain. The chain has TRBV2 and TRBJ1-6; D remains ambiguous. CDR1 and CDR2 from the germline V gene are SNHLY and FYNNEI. The length of the CDR3 is 9 residues. The CDR3 DNA sequence: TGTGCCAGCAGCCGGTCAGGTTCATTT. Protein product: CASSRSGSF.

This chain links TRBV29-1 with TRBJ2-2, with D maybe TRBD2 (5 bases). The CDR3 is 13 residues long. Per the germline V gene, CDR1 is SQVTM and CDR2 is ANQGSEA. Trimming left V 3 bases short and J 3 bases short, with 8 bases between. The CDR3 nucleotides are TGCAGCGTTGACCGGGGTTACACCGGGGAGCTGTTTTTT. It is translated as CSVDRGYTGELFF.

The chain couples TRBV13 to TRBJ2-5, with 7 positions matching TRBD1. This CDR3 spans 14 amino acids. V lost 5 bases and J lost 0; bases outside the gene matches: 3. Per the germline V gene, CDR1 is PRHDT and CDR2 is FYEKMQ (reference sequence). The CDR3 nucleotides are TGTGCCAGCAGCAAGGGGGCTAACCAAGAGACCCAGTACTTC. It encodes CASSKGANQETQYF.

The J gene is TRBJ2-7, the V gene TRBV6-1; unclear D gene. V shed 2 bases and J shed 6 bases, with 14 bases lying between them. From germline, CDR1 is MNHNS and CDR2 SASEGT. The CDR3 consists of 14 residues. The CDR3 loop reads CASSEMGFGREQYF. CDR3 bases: TGTGCCAGCAGTGAAATGGGTTTTGGCCGCGAGCAGTACTTC.

This sequence joins TRBV6-6 and TRBJ2-3; TRBD1 is a possible D gene (5 bases). This CDR3 spans 16 amino acids. Germline-derived CDR1 and CDR2 are MNHNY and SVGAGI (reference sequence). The V end lost 8 bases, the J end lost 2 bases, and 20 bases lay between the germline ends. CDR3 bases: TGTGCCAGCCCTAGAGAGGCAGGGTTGATCACAGATACGCAGTATTTT. It encodes CASPREAGLITDTQYF.

The chain uses TRBV19 and TRBJ2-2; 12 positions agree with TRBD1. The CDR3 length is 16 residues. Germline values: CDR1 LNHDA, CDR2 SQIVND (reference sequence). The V gene end was trimmed by 4 bases and the J gene end by 4 bases; junction bases not matched to a gene: 4. The DNA for the CDR3 is TGTGCCAGTAGTAAGGGACAGGGGGCCGGCACCGGGGAGCTGTTTTTT. This sequence encodes CASSKGQGAGTGELFF.

As DNA, the CDR3 is TGCGCCAGCAGAAGGGACGGGAACACCGGGGAGCTGTTTTTT. Translation gives CASRRDGNTGELFF. This chain links TRBV5-1 with TRBJ2-2; D may match TRBD1 or TRBD2 (5 bases each). V gave up 5 bases and J gave up 1 base, with 9 bases separating them. CDR3 length equals 14 residues. CDR1 and CDR2 (germline): SGHRS, YFSETQ.

This clone was detected a few times. V gene TRBV7-9 combines with J gene TRBJ1-6, with 7 positions matching TRBD1. J lost 9 bases, V lost 5 bases, and 10 bases had no gene match. The CDR3 sequence is 15 residues long. Per the germline V gene, CDR1 is SEHNR and CDR2 is FQNEAQ (reference sequence). CDR3 sequence: CASSRAGTVSSPLHF. In DNA form, the CDR3 reads TGTGCCAGCAGCAGGGCCGGGACAGTCTCTTCACCCCTCCACTTT.

The genes are TRBV20-1 and TRBJ2-2; no clear D gene. The V and J ends lost 4 bases and 7 bases respectively, with 7 bases between them. CDR1 and CDR2 (germline): DFQATT, SNEGSKA (reference sequence). This CDR3 spans 11 amino acids. The CDR3 DNA reads TGCAGTGCTATGGGGTACGGGGAGCTGTTTTTT. It is translated as CSAMGYGELFF.

This sequence joins TRBV7-9 and TRBJ1-4; TRBD1 agrees at 7 bases. This CDR3 contains 15 residues. Germline assignment: CDR1 SEHNR and CDR2 FQNEAQ (reference sequence). With V trimmed by 5 bases and J by 8 bases, 11 bases remained unmatched. CDR3 in amino acids: CASSIRTGVGEKLFF. DNA of the CDR3: TGTGCCAGCAGCATCCGAACAGGGGTCGGCGAAAAACTGTTTTTT.

CDR3 DNA sequence: TGTGCCAGCAGCCCCGTCAGACTAGAATACAATGAGCAGTTCTTC. Translated, it gives CASSPVRLEYNEQFF. The V gene is TRBV9, the J gene TRBJ2-1, with D maybe TRBD2 (6 bases). Trimming removed 4 bases from V and 4 bases from J, with 15 bases in between. This CDR3 is built from 15 residues. The germline CDR1 and CDR2 sequences are SGDLS and YYNGEE. Full variable domain (missing parts from reference TRBV9 and TRBJ2-1): DSGVTQTPKHLITATGQRVTLRCSPRSGDLSVYWYQQSLDQGLQFLIQYYNGEERAKGNILERFSAQQFPDLHSELNLSSLELGDSALYFCASSPVRLEYNEQFFGPGTRLTVL.

This chain connects TRBV30 to TRBJ1-2; D gene uncertain. The CDR3 spans 13 residues. CDR1 and CDR2 from the germline V gene are GTSNPN and SVGIG (reference sequence). V lost 4 bases and J 5 bases, leaving 14 bases between the germline ends. CDR3 sequence (DNA): TGTGCCTGGACCACCGGGCCGACATATGGCTACACCTTC. It translates to CAWTTGPTYGYTF. Drawing the rest from reference TRBV30 and TRBJ1-2, the complete variable domain is SQTIHQWPATLVQPVGSPLSLECTVEGTSNPNLYWYRQAAGRGLQLLFYSVGIGQISSEVPQNLSASRPQDRQFILSSKKLLLSDSGFYLCAWTTGPTYGYTFGSGTRLTVV.

The chain employs TRBV5-6 and TRBJ2-7; possible D gene TRBD1, 6 bases. The CDR3 sequence is 15 residues long. Trimming cost V 1 base and J 0 bases, with 11 bases left between them. Germline V gives CDR1 SGHDT, CDR2 YYEEEE. CDR3 amino acids: CASSLFRGPSYEQYF. The DNA of the CDR3 is TGTGCCAGCAGCTTGTTCAGGGGTCCCTCCTACGAGCAGTACTTC. Looking up the rest from reference TRBV5-6 and TRBJ2-7 gives the full variable domain: DAGVTQSPTHLIKTRGQQVTLRCSPKSGHDTVSWYQQALGQGPQFIFQYYEEEERQRGNFPDRFSGHQFPNYSSELNVNALLLGDSALYLCASSLFRGPSYEQYFGPGTRLTVT.

The chain combines TRBV18 with TRBJ1-4, with a weak D call TRBD1 (5 bases). V lost 8 bases, J lost 7 bases, and 14 bases lay in between. The CDR3 is 13 amino acids. CDR1 is KGHSH, CDR2 LQKENI, per germline. The DNA for the CDR3 is TGTGCCAGCCGCAGGGCTCTCCTTGAAAAACTGTTTTTT. This codes for CASRRALLEKLFF.

The chain employs TRBV2 and TRBJ2-2, with 9 bases identical to TRBD2. CDR1 is SNHLY, CDR2 FYNNEI, per germline. J gave up 0 bases and V 6 bases, and 14 bases lay outside the gene matches. The CDR3 length is 19 residues. The CDR3 DNA reads as TGTGCCAGCAGCCGCGACGAAGCGGGGGGAATAACGAACACCGGGGAGCTGTTTTTT. This encodes CASSRDEAGGITNTGELFF. Filled out from reference TRBV2 and TRBJ2-2, the complete variable domain reads EPEVTQTPSHQVTQMGQEVILRCVPISNHLYFYWYRQILGQKVEFLVSFYNNEISEKSEIFDDQFSVERPDGSNFTLKIRSTKLEDSAMYFCASSRDEAGGITNTGELFFGEGSRLTVL.

The CDR3 sequence is CASSLAYQETQYF. DNA for the CDR3: TGTGCCAGCAGCTTAGCGTACCAAGAGACCCAGTACTTC. The chain uses TRBV7-7 and TRBJ2-5; no clear D gene. The CDR3 consists of 13 residues. The germline V gene has CDR1 SSHAT and CDR2 FNYEAQ (reference sequence). V lost 0 bases, J lost 0 bases, and 2 bases lay in between. Supplemented by reference TRBV7-7 and TRBJ2-5, the full variable domain reads GAGVSQSPRYKVTKRGQDVTLRCDPISSHATLYWYQQALGQGPEFLTYFNYEAQPDKSGLPSDRFSAERPEGSISTLTIQRTEQRDSAMYRCASSLAYQETQYFGPGTRLLVL.